Listed below are T cell receptor beta chains from one sample, sequenced in a study of cytomegalovirus exposure and HLA in healthy donors. Assay: immunoSEQ multiplex PCR; the TCRdb copy retains only in-frame clones and omits some. The profile shows about 150,000 clones, over 60% of them singletons. Input material: PBMCs. The receptors were sampled from a woman aged 40 to 50 in good health and CMV-seronegative. CDR3s include the opening cysteine and the closing phenylalanine or tryptophan. A D gene is named only where the DNA matches it firmly. Rows may omit the clone size; those that give it use once, few, many or a size class.

D gene	V gene	clone size	J gene	CDR3 protein	CDR3 DNA
-	TRBV5-1	-	TRBJ2-2	CASRTDWTGELFF	TGCGCCAGCAGGACCGACTGGACCGGGGAGCTGTTTTTT
-	TRBV10-2	-	TRBJ1-1	CATLEDGSNTEAFF	TGCGCCACCTTGGAGGACGGGTCAAACACTGAAGCTTTCTTT
-	TRBV25-1	-	TRBJ1-1	CASSQSKFMNTEAFF	TGTGCCAGCAGTCAATCTAAGTTCATGAACACTGAAGCTTTCTTT
-	TRBV11-3	-	TRBJ1-1	CASSTVNTEAFF	TGTGCCAGCAGTACAGTGAACACTGAAGCTTTCTTT
TRBD1	TRBV28	-	TRBJ2-7	CASKAPGQGYHEQYF	TGTGCCAGCAAAGCCCCGGGACAGGGTTATCACGAGCAGTACTTC
TRBD2	TRBV7-9	-	TRBJ2-2	CASSSWTSSTGELFF	TGTGCCAGCAGCTCTTGGACTAGCTCGACCGGGGAGCTGTTTTTT
-	TRBV6-1	-	TRBJ1-2	CASSEARQALGYTF	TGTGCCAGCAGTGAAGCGCGTCAAGCGCTCGGCTACACCTTC
TRBD1	TRBV10-3	-	TRBJ1-2	CATRTGQQMRGYGYTF	TGTGCCACACGGACAGGCCAACAGATGAGGGGGTATGGCTACACCTTC
TRBD1	TRBV28	once	TRBJ2-7	CASSSGGYEQYF	TGTGCCAGCAGTTCAGGGGGTTACGAGCAGTACTTC
-	TRBV20-1	-	TRBJ1-2	CSARDRVGYTF	TGCAGTGCTAGAGACAGGGTTGGCTACACCTTC
-	TRBV27	-	TRBJ2-5	CASSSGQGGEQYF	TGTGCCAGCAGCTCTGGACAGGGAGGGGAGCAGTACTTC
TRBD1	TRBV7-6	-	TRBJ2-7	CASSPTTGILYEQYF	TGTGCCAGCAGCCCGACGACAGGGATCCTCTACGAGCAGTACTTC
TRBD1	TRBV7-9	-	TRBJ1-2	CASSSSQRQGKNYGYTF	TGTGCCAGCAGCTCATCCCAAAGACAGGGAAAGAACTATGGCTACACCTTC
-	TRBV6-1	-	TRBJ2-7	CASSELAGQAYEQYF	TGTGCCAGCAGTGAATTGGCGGGGCAGGCCTACGAGCAGTACTTC
-	TRBV15	-	TRBJ1-6	CATSRDPLGGSPNSPLHF	TGTGCCACCAGCAGAGATCCTCTTGGCGGATCGCCTAATTCACCCCTCCACTTT
TRBD2	TRBV5-1	-	TRBJ2-2	CASSLVSGGHTGELFF	TGCGCCAGCAGCCTGGTGAGCGGGGGGCACACCGGGGAGCTGTTTTTT
-	TRBV28	-	TRBJ1-4	CASSSLEGGAEKLFF	TGTGCCAGCAGTTCCCTCGAGGGAGGGGCTGAAAAACTGTTTTTT
TRBD2	TRBV11-1	-	TRBJ2-1	CASSLRRTSGGAYNEQFF	TGTGCCAGCAGCCTCCGACGGACTAGCGGGGGGGCCTACAATGAGCAGTTCTTC
TRBD1	TRBV5-1	few	TRBJ1-2	CASSLDRDYGYTF	TGCGCCAGCAGCCTCGACAGGGACTATGGCTACACCTTC
-	TRBV6-5	once	TRBJ1-2	CASSYSADYGYTF	TGTGCCAGCAGTTACTCGGCGGACTATGGCTACACCTTC
-	TRBV19	few	TRBJ2-5	CASSIAGIAKTQYF	TGTGCCAGTAGTATAGCAGGGATCGCGAAGACCCAGTACTTC
-	TRBV21-1	-	TRBJ1-5	CASSKVNFPSEYSNQPQHF	TGTGCCAGCAGCAAAGTTAATTTCCCGTCTGAGTATAGCAATCAGCCCCAGCATTTT
TRBD1	TRBV27	-	TRBJ1-1	CASSTRTGGGNEAFF	TGTGCCAGCAGTACGCGGACAGGAGGCGGCAATGAAGCTTTCTTT
-	TRBV5-4	-	TRBJ1-1	CASSLGLQNTEAFF	TGTGCCAGCAGCTTGGGACTGCAGAACACTGAAGCTTTCTTT
-	TRBV5-8	-	TRBJ1-2	CASRRGNYGYTF	TGTGCCAGCCGGAGGGGAAACTATGGCTACACCTTC
TRBD1	TRBV5-1	few	TRBJ2-7	CASSAHVARDSLYEQYF	TGCGCCAGCAGCGCGCACGTAGCCCGGGACAGCCTCTACGAGCAGTACTTC
TRBD2	TRBV7-6	-	TRBJ2-1	CASSFSPSGVDNEQFF	TGTGCCAGCAGCTTTTCCCCTAGCGGGGTCGACAATGAGCAGTTCTTC
-	TRBV28	few	TRBJ1-2	CASSDHGIQGQGYTF	TGTGCCAGCAGCGACCACGGGATTCAGGGGCAAGGCTACACCTTC
-	TRBV6-5	-	TRBJ1-3	CASSYWGGPGNTIYF	TGTGCCAGCAGTTACTGGGGGGGACCCGGAAACACCATATATTTT
-	TRBV27	-	TRBJ2-7	CASSRTGFSYEQYF	TGTGCCAGCAGTAGAACAGGGTTCTCCTACGAGCAGTACTTC
TRBD1	TRBV13	-	TRBJ1-2	CASKMTGTYGYTF	TGTGCCAGCAAAATGACAGGGACCTATGGCTACACCTTC
-	TRBV19	-	TRBJ2-1	CASSIAKKGLSEQFF	TGTGCCAGTAGTATAGCAAAAAAAGGACTATCTGAGCAGTTCTTC
-	TRBV5-1	-	TRBJ1-4	CASSYRATNEKLFF	TGCGCCAGCAGCTACAGGGCAACTAATGAAAAACTGTTTTTT
TRBD2	TRBV5-6	-	TRBJ2-5	CASSIQGLAGSEETQYF	TGTGCCAGCAGCATCCAAGGACTAGCGGGGAGCGAAGAGACCCAGTACTTC
TRBD2	TRBV7-6	-	TRBJ2-5	CASSLVGGETQYF	TGTGCCAGCAGCTTAGTCGGGGGGGAGACCCAGTACTTC
TRBD2	TRBV19	-	TRBJ2-7	CASSISGGISYEQYF	TGTGCCAGTAGTATTAGCGGGGGGATCTCCTACGAGCAGTACTTC
-	TRBV18	few	TRBJ1-1	CASSYTGMDTEAFF	TGTGCCAGCTCCTACACAGGGATGGACACTGAAGCTTTCTTT
TRBD2	TRBV2	-	TRBJ2-5	CASSDWEGETQYF	TGTGCCAGCAGTGATTGGGAGGGGGAGACCCAGTACTTC
TRBD1	TRBV6-1	-	TRBJ2-7	CATAKGQGELYEQYF	TGTGCCACCGCCAAGGGACAGGGTGAACTTTACGAGCAGTACTTC
-	TRBV5-1	-	TRBJ1-1	CASSPAGWGDTEAFF	TGCGCCAGCAGCCCGGCGGGGTGGGGGGACACTGAAGCTTTCTTT
TRBD1	TRBV4-2	-	TRBJ1-5	CASSPRDRGNQPQHF	TGTGCCAGCAGCCCCCGGGACAGGGGAAATCAGCCCCAGCATTTT
-	TRBV5-4	-	TRBJ1-6	CASSGGRNNNSPLHF	TGTGCCAGCAGCGGGGGCAGGAATAATAATTCACCCCTCCACTTT
TRBD2	TRBV7-9	-	TRBJ2-3	CASSSERTSFIDTQYF	TGTGCCAGCAGCTCGGAAAGGACTAGCTTTATAGATACGCAGTATTTT
-	TRBV6-1	-	TRBJ2-1	CASSDRDHNEQFF	TGTGCCAGCAGTGACCGGGATCACAATGAGCAGTTCTTC
TRBD1	TRBV27	-	TRBJ1-6	CASSYRTGIKGSPLHF	TGTGCCAGCAGTTACCGGACAGGGATAAAGGGTTCACCCCTCCACTTT
TRBD1	TRBV5-1	-	TRBJ2-5	CASSSGQGGETQYF	TGCGCCAGCAGCTCCGGACAGGGGGGGGAGACCCAGTACTTC
-	TRBV18	-	TRBJ1-1	CASSPPHYGRGTEAFF	TGTGCCAGCTCACCGCCTCACTATGGGAGGGGCACTGAAGCTTTCTTT
-	TRBV5-1	-	TRBJ2-5	CASSFSQGQETQYF	TGCGCCAGCAGCTTTAGCCAGGGCCAAGAGACCCAGTACTTC
TRBD1	TRBV5-1	once	TRBJ1-1	CASSLRQGNTEAFF	TGCGCCAGCAGCCTTAGACAGGGGAACACTGAAGCTTTCTTT
-	TRBV28	-	TRBJ1-5	CASSLEIFRPNQPQHF	TGTGCCAGCAGTTTGGAGATATTCCGGCCGAATCAGCCCCAGCATTTT
TRBD2	TRBV6-1	-	TRBJ2-7	CASSWGNGRHEQYF	TGTGCCAGCAGTTGGGGCAACGGGAGGCACGAGCAGTACTTC
-	TRBV5-5	few	TRBJ2-7	CASSAPVQEQYF	TGTGCCAGCAGCGCCCCTGTGCAGGAGCAGTACTTC
-	TRBV7-6	-	TRBJ2-2	CASSPGGASHTGELFF	TGTGCCAGCAGCCCGGGTGGGGCTAGTCACACCGGGGAGCTGTTTTTT
-	TRBV15	-	TRBJ2-3	CATSRASPGMDTQYF	TGTGCCACCAGCAGAGCGAGTCCAGGGATGGATACGCAGTATTTT
TRBD2	TRBV28	once	TRBJ2-5	CASSPGGTRGETQYF	TGTGCCAGCAGCCCCGGTGGGACTAGGGGAGAGACCCAGTACTTC
TRBD1	TRBV5-4	few	TRBJ1-4	CASSTKTGGSEKLFF	TGTGCCAGCAGCACTAAAACAGGGGGTAGCGAAAAACTGTTTTTT
TRBD2	TRBV15	-	TRBJ2-3	CATSRDSGTSREAGDTQYF	TGTGCCACCAGCAGAGATAGTGGGACTAGCAGGGAGGCTGGAGATACGCAGTATTTT
-	TRBV6-1	-	TRBJ2-3	CASKLRTDTQYF	TGTGCCAGCAAGCTCCGCACAGATACGCAGTATTTT
-	TRBV6-4	-	TRBJ2-3	CASSASGRMDTQYF	TGTGCCAGCAGTGCCTCGGGCAGGATGGATACGCAGTATTTT
TRBD1	TRBV5-8	many	TRBJ1-2	CASSSPPWTGRYGYTF	TGTGCCAGCAGCTCACCTCCTTGGACAGGGAGATATGGCTACACCTTC